This is a list of T cell receptor beta chains from one sample in a study of blood T cell repertoires in COVID-19. Clones were read by immunoSEQ multiplex PCR, and TCRdb kept only the in-frame ones, dropping some. This table holds almost 300,000 clones, around 92% found once. Material: peripheral blood. Receptors originate from a woman aged 25 to 45 with COVID-19, enrolled during active disease. CDR3s include the opening cysteine and the closing phenylalanine or tryptophan. The D gene is left open where the match is weak. A clone size is listed for some rows: how often the clone was seen (once, few, many), or a class if it is expanded.

>TRBJ1-2|NA|TRBD1|TRBV7-8
CASSRDRQKRGYTF
TGTGCCAGCAGCCGGGACAGGCAAAAGAGGGGCTACACCTTC
>TRBJ1-6|NA|NA|TRBV4-1
CASSQFPDHNSPLHF
TGCGCCAGCAGCCAATTCCCAGATCATAATTCACCCCTCCACTTT
>TRBJ2-1|NA|TRBD2|TRBV14
CASSHRKVSGGAYNEQFF
TGTGCCAGCAGCCACCGCAAGGTCAGCGGGGGGGCCTACAATGAGCAGTTCTTC
>TRBJ1-6|NA|NA|TRBV30
CAWDTTGTTYNSPLHF
TGTGCCTGGGACACCACCGGGACAACGTATAATTCACCCCTCCACTTT
>TRBJ2-3|NA|NA|TRBV5-1
CASSPTWTSTDTQYF
TGCGCCAGCAGCCCAACTTGGACTAGCACAGATACGCAGTATTTT
>TRBJ1-2|NA|NA|TRBV29-1
CSVVGEGSRDYGYTF
TGCAGCGTTGTGGGAGAGGGCAGTCGGGACTATGGCTACACCTTC
>TRBJ2-1|NA|TRBD1|TRBV19
CASSIPGGLSNEQFF
TGTGCCAGTAGTATCCCAGGGGGCCTTTCGAATGAGCAGTTCTTC
>TRBJ2-1|NA|TRBD2|TRBV7-2
CASRDPSGGGWVEQFF
TGTGCCAGCAGGGACCCTTCGGGGGGGGGCTGGGTTGAGCAGTTCTTC
>TRBJ1-1|NA|NA|TRBV28
CASSFPPREAFF
TGTGCCAGCAGTTTTCCTCCTAGAGAAGCTTTCTTT
>TRBJ1-1|NA|NA|TRBV28
CASNPRAGSAFF
TGTGCCAGCAACCCCCGAGCGGGCTCAGCTTTCTTT
>TRBJ2-7|NA|TRBD1|TRBV11-2
CASSSRLAGTGGSYEQYF
TGTGCCAGCAGCTCGAGATTGGCGGGGACAGGGGGAAGCTACGAGCAGTACTTC
>TRBJ2-5|NA|NA|TRBV3-1/TRBV3-2
CASSISGIETQYF
TGTGCCAGCAGTATTAGTGGTATCGAGACCCAGTACTTC
>TRBJ2-7|NA|TRBD2|TRBV29-1
CSAVTSGGEQYF
TGCAGCGCCGTGACTAGCGGGGGCGAGCAGTACTTC
>TRBJ2-7|NA|NA|TRBV2
CASSDFRGRSYEQYF
TGTGCCAGCAGTGATTTCAGGGGCCGCTCCTACGAGCAGTACTTC
>TRBJ2-5|NA|NA|TRBV5-1
CASSSAGRETQYF
TGCGCCAGCAGCTCCGCGGGGAGAGAGACCCAGTACTTC
>TRBJ2-3|NA|NA|TRBV5-1
CASSFRGISTDTQYF
TGCGCCAGCAGCTTCCGAGGAATTAGCACAGATACGCAGTATTTT
>TRBJ2-1|NA|NA|TRBV5-4
CASSFVGGSYNEQFF
TGTGCCAGCAGCTTCGTTGGGGGGTCCTACAATGAGCAGTTCTTC
>TRBJ2-3|NA|NA|TRBV19
CAPRGHPADTQYF
TGTGCCCCCAGGGGACACCCCGCAGATACGCAGTATTTT
>TRBJ2-1|NA|NA|TRBV6-5
CASRTTSWGDNEQFF
TGTGCCAGCCGCACAACCTCCTGGGGGGACAATGAGCAGTTCTTC
>TRBJ2-1|NA|TRBD2|TRBV11-2
CASSLEAGGYADEQFF
TGTGCCAGCAGCTTAGAAGCGGGGGGCTATGCAGATGAGCAGTTCTTC
>TRBJ2-2|NA|TRBD1|TRBV14
CASSQTGGLAGELFF
TGTGCCAGCAGCCAGACAGGGGGTTTGGCCGGGGAGCTGTTTTTT
>TRBJ2-5|NA|NA|TRBV6-1
CAAGKTQYF
TGTGCCGCGGGAAAGACCCAGTACTTC
>TRBJ2-7|NA|TRBD2|TRBV11-3
CASSSRDYHEQYF
TGTGCCAGCAGCTCCCGGGACTACCACGAGCAGTACTTC
>TRBJ1-6|NA|NA|TRBV28
CASRADSSYNSPLHF
TGTGCCAGCAGGGCGGATAGCTCCTATAATTCACCCCTCCACTTT
>TRBJ2-5|NA|NA|TRBV9
CASSVRGSHEETQYF
TGTGCCAGCAGCGTACGGGGGTCGCACGAAGAGACCCAGTACTTC
>TRBJ2-3|NA|NA|TRBV5-1
CASSLAGGARMADTQYF
TGCGCCAGCAGCTTGGCCGGAGGGGCCAGGATGGCAGATACGCAGTATTTT
>TRBJ1-2|once|TRBD1|TRBV19
CASTPGTGSYGYTF
TGTGCCAGTACCCCCGGGACAGGGTCTTATGGCTACACCTTC
>TRBJ2-3|NA|TRBD2|TRBV4-2
CASSQRTGGSGTDTQYF
TGTGCCAGCAGCCAGAGGACGGGGGGGTCTGGCACAGATACGCAGTATTTT
>TRBJ2-7|NA|NA|TRBV5-1
CASSVEEGSTREQYF
TGCGCCAGCAGCGTGGAGGAGGGTTCCACCCGCGAGCAGTACTTC
>TRBJ1-3|few|NA|TRBV5-1
CASSLEAGRSGNTIYF
TGCGCCAGCAGCTTGGAGGCTGGGCGCTCTGGAAACACCATATATTTT
>TRBJ1-2|once|TRBD1|TRBV5-1
CASSLGRTMVGRGLGNYGYTF
TGCGCCAGCAGCTTGGGGCGGACGATGGTAGGCAGGGGGCTCGGTAACTATGGCTACACCTTC
>TRBJ1-2|NA|NA|TRBV28
CASTPGVYGYTF
TGTGCCAGCACCCCGGGGGTCTATGGCTACACCTTC
>TRBJ2-7|once|NA|TRBV7-2
CASSLAGGPVVEQYF
TGTGCCAGCAGCTTAGCGGGGGGGCCAGTCGTCGAGCAGTACTTC
>TRBJ1-1|NA|NA|TRBV5-1
CASSLLRADTEAFF
TGCGCCAGCAGCCTCCTGAGAGCGGACACTGAAGCTTTCTTT
>TRBJ1-1|NA|NA|TRBV7-9
CAGGLSEMNTEAFF
TGTGCCGGGGGGTTGTCGGAAATGAACACTGAAGCTTTCTTT
>TRBJ2-3|NA|TRBD2|TRBV5-1
CASSLGSGGRDTQYF
TGCGCCAGCAGCTTAGGTAGCGGGGGTAGGGATACGCAGTATTTT
>TRBJ2-7|NA|TRBD2|TRBV5-1
CASSVLAGATSYEQYF
TGCGCCAGCAGCGTACTAGCGGGGGCTACCTCCTACGAGCAGTACTTC
>TRBJ2-3|once|NA|TRBV6-5
CASKNTGRGTDTQYF
TGTGCCAGCAAAAATACAGGGCGAGGCACAGATACGCAGTATTTT
>TRBJ1-2|NA|NA|TRBV7-9
CASSFQGYRNGGYTF
TGTGCCAGCAGCTTTCAGGGTTACAGGAATGGCGGCTACACCTTC
>TRBJ1-1|once|NA|TRBV5-1
CASSPHGRENTEAFF
TGCGCCAGCAGCCCACACGGACGGGAAAACACTGAAGCTTTCTTT
>TRBJ1-2|NA|TRBD1|TRBV25-1
CASSEFDRAYGYTF
TGTGCCAGCAGTGAATTTGACAGGGCGTATGGCTACACCTTC
>TRBJ1-2|NA|TRBD1|TRBV6-5
CASRSEQGLNYGYTF
TGTGCCAGCAGAAGTGAACAGGGGCTTAACTATGGCTACACCTTC
>TRBJ2-5|NA|NA|TRBV29-1
CSVPTGYSETQYF
TGCAGCGTACCGACAGGTTACAGCGAGACCCAGTACTTC
>TRBJ2-3|NA|NA|TRBV3-1/TRBV3-2
CASSHGRYTDTQYF
TGTGCCAGCAGCCATGGCAGATACACAGATACGCAGTATTTT
>TRBJ1-3|NA|NA|TRBV7-9
CASSLYGEGYTIYF
TGTGCCAGCAGCTTATATGGTGAGGGTTACACCATATATTTT
>TRBJ2-5|NA|NA|TRBV10-3
CAISESEDIETQYF
TGTGCCATCAGTGAGTCCGAGGACATTGAGACCCAGTACTTC
>TRBJ1-1|NA|NA|TRBV2
CASSGGDTEAFF
TGTGCCAGCTCGGGAGGTGACACTGAAGCTTTCTTT
>TRBJ1-6|NA|NA|TRBV18
CASSPSRGNSPLHF
TGTGCCAGCTCACCAAGCAGGGGAAATTCACCCCTCCACTTT
>TRBJ2-1|NA|NA|TRBV19
CASSIGPDQTLNEQFF
TGTGCCAGTAGTATAGGTCCGGATCAGACTCTGAATGAGCAGTTCTTC
>TRBJ1-1|NA|NA|TRBV6-1
CASSEQGQVTEAFF
TGTGCCAGCAGTGAACAGGGGCAGGTCACTGAAGCTTTCTTT
>TRBJ2-5|NA|TRBD2|TRBV4-2
CASSGWSSGGEETQYF
TGTGCCAGCAGCGGTTGGTCTAGCGGGGGGGAAGAGACCCAGTACTTC
>TRBJ2-1|NA|TRBD1|TRBV11-3
CASSVQGYFGAEQFF
TGTGCCAGCAGCGTACAGGGGTATTTTGGAGCTGAGCAGTTCTTC
>TRBJ2-3|NA|NA|TRBV10-2
CASSDYWAGAGDTQYF
TGCGCCAGCAGTGATTATTGGGCAGGGGCGGGAGATACGCAGTATTTT
>TRBJ2-2|NA|NA|TRBV24-1
CATSDLHGAGINTGELFF
TGTGCCACCAGTGATTTGCATGGGGCAGGTATCAACACCGGGGAGCTGTTTTTT